This T cell receptor beta chain was recorded in a study of cytomegalovirus exposure and HLA in healthy donors. Study-level findings and limits: Cytomegalovirus-associated status was assigned to some 160 TCR beta chains. For most TCR sequences rarity was the rule, although some public TCRs occurred in many donors.

A word on this clone: As yet, its antigen is unknown.

The protocol was immunoSEQ multiplex PCR, while the TCRdb copy is restricted to in-frame clones and leaves out a portion. This table has approximately 180,000 clones, more than 70% appearing once. The V and J ends lost 3 bases and 4 bases respectively, with 18 bases between them. Germline CDR1 reads MNHNS; CDR2 reads SASEGT. The CDR3 has 16 residues. The sequence was obtained from a woman younger than 30 in good health and CMV-seronegative. Sequencing was performed on PBMCs. V usage is TRBV6-1 and J usage is TRBJ1-2; weak D call: TRBD1 (5 bases). CDR3 sequence (DNA): TGTGCCAGCAGTGACTTGCCGACAGTTTCGGGCTATGGCTACACCTTC. Protein sequence: CASSDLPTVSGYGYTF.